This TCR beta chain was sequenced for a study of blood T cell repertoires in COVID-19. Study-wide background: COVID-19 samples, acute and convalescent, were from the United States, Italy and Spain. PBMCs, B-cell-depleted T cells, or T cells were the source of the cDNA or gDNA that made up the material.

CDR3 size: 18 residues. Germline CDR1 MNHEY, CDR2 SVGEGT. V gave up 5 bases and J gave up 0 bases, with 20 bases separating them. As originally analysed: By means of reference gene primer amplification, nucleated cell counts were estimated. Sequenced by immunoSEQ multiplex PCR; TCRdb stores in-frame clones only, minus some. Clone size and the V and J calls come from that table; the DNA yielded D and trimming. This table has roughly 69,000 clones, roughly nine tenths appearing once. This receptor was identified in a man aged 50-60 years with active COVID-19. V is TRBV6-2 or TRBV6-3 and J is TRBJ1-5; possible D gene TRBD1, 5 bases. The sequencing sample was made of peripheral blood. This CDR3 reads CASSQQDGGYGSNQPQHF. As DNA, the CDR3 is TGTGCCAGCAGTCAACAGGACGGGGGTTATGGTAGCAATCAGCCCCAGCATTTT.